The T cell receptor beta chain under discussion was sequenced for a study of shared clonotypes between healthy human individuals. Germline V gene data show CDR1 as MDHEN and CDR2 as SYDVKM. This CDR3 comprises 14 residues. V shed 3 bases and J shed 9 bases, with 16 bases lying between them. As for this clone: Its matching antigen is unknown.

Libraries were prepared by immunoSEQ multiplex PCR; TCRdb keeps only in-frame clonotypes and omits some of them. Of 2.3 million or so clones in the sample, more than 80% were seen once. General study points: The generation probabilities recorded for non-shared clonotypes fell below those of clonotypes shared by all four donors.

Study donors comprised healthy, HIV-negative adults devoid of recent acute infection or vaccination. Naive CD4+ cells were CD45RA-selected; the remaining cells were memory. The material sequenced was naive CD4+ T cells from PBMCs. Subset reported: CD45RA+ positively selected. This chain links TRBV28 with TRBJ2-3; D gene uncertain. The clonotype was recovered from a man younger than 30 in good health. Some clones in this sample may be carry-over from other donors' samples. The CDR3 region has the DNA TGTGCCAGCAGTTTGGTACTACAAGTGGCGACGCAGTATTTT. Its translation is CASSLVLQVATQYF.